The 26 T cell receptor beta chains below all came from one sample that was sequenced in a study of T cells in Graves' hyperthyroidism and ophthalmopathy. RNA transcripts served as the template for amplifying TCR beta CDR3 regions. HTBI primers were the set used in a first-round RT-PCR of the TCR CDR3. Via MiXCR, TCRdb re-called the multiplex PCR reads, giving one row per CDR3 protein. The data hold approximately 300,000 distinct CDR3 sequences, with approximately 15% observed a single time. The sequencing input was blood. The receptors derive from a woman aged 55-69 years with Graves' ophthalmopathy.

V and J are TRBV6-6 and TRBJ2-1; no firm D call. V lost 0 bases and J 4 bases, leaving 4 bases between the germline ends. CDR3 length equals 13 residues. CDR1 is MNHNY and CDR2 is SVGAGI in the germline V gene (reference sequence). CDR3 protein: CASSYSRYNEQFF. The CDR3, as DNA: TGTGCCAGCAGTTACTCCCGGTACAATGAGCAGTTCTTC.

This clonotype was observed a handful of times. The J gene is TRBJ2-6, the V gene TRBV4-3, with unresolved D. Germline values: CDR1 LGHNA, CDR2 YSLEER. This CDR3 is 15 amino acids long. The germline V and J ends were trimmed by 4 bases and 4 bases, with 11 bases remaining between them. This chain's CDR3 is CASSLQVYGANVLTF. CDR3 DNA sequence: TGCGCCAGCAGCCTCCAGGTTTACGGGGCCAACGTCCTGACTTTC.

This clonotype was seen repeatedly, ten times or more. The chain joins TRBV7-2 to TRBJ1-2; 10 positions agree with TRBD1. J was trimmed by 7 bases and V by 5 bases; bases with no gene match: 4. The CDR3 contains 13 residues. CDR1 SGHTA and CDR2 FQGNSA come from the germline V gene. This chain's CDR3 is CASSRDRGLGYTF. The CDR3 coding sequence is TGTGCCAGCAGCCGCGACAGGGGGCTTGGCTACACCTTC.

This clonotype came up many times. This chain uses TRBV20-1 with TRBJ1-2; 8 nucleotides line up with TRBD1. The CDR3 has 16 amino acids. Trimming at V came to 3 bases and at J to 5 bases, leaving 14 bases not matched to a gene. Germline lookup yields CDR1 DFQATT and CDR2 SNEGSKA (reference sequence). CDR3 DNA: TGCAGTGCTAGGGATGCCCGGGACCAGGGGGCGTATGGCTACACCTTC. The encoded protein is CSARDARDQGAYGYTF.

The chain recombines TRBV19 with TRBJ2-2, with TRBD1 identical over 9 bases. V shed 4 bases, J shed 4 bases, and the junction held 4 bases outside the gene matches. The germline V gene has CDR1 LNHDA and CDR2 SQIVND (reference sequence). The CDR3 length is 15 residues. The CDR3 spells CASSKGQGSTGELFF. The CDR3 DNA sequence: TGTGCCAGTAGTAAAGGACAGGGGAGCACCGGGGAGCTGTTTTTT.

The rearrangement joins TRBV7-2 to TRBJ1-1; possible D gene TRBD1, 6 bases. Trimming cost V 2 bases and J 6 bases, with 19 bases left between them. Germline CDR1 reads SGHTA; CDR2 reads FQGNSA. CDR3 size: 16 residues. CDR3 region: CASSLFLTGGASEAFF. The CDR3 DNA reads TGTGCCAGCAGCTTATTTCTTACCGGGGGCGCATCTGAAGCTTTCTTT.

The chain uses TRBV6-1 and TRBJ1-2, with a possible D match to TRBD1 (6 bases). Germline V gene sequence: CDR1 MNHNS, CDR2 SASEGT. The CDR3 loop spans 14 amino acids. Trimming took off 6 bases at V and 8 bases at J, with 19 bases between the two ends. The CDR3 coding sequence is TGTGCCAGCAGAACCAGGGCCGGGACATTCGGCTACACCTTC. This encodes CASRTRAGTFGYTF.

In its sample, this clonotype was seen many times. This CDR3 is CASSPRYSEAFF. The DNA for the CDR3 is TGTGCCAGCTCACCGAGGTATTCTGAAGCTTTCTTT. The V gene is TRBV18, the J gene TRBJ1-1; D remains unclear. The germline CDR1 and CDR2 sequences are KGHSH and LQKENI. Trimming shortened V by 3 bases and J by 6 bases, and 8 bases separated the two germline ends. CDR3 length: 12 residues.

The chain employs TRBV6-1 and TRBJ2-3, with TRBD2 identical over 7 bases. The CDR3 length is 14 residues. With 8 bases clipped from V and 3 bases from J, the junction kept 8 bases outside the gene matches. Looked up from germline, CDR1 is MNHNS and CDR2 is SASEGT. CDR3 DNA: TGTGCCAGCTACGAGCGGGGTGGGACAGATACGCAGTATTTT. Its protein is CASYERGGTDTQYF.

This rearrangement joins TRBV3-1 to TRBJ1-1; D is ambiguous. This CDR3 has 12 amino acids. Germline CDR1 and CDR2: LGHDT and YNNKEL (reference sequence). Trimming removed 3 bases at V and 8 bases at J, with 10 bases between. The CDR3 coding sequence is TGTGCCAGCAGCCAGGGGTTCAGCGAAGCTTTCTTT. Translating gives CASSQGFSEAFF. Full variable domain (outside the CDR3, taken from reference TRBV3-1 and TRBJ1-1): DTAVSQTPKYLVTQMGNDKSIKCEQNLGHDTMYWYKQDSKKFLKIMFSYNNKELIINETVPNRFSPKSPDKAHLNLHINSLELGDSAVYFCASSQGFSEAFFGQGTRLTVV.

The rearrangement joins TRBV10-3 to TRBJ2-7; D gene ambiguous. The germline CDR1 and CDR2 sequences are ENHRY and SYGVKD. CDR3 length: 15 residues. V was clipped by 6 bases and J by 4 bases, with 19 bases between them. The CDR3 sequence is CAISDGPSLPYEQYF. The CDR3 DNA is TGTGCCATCAGCGACGGACCCTCCTTACCTTACGAGCAGTACTTC.

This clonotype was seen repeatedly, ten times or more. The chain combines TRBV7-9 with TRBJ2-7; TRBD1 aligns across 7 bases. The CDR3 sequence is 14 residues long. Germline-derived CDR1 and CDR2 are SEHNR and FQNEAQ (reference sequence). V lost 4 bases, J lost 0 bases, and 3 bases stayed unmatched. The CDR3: CASSYDRVSYEQYF. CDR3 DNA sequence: TGTGCCAGCAGCTACGACAGGGTCTCCTACGAGCAGTACTTC. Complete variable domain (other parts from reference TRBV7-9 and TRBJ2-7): DTGVSQNPRHKITKRGQNVTFRCDPISEHNRLYWYRQTLGQGPEFLTYFQNEAQLEKSRLLSDRFSAERPKGSFSTLEIQRTEQGDSAMYLCASSYDRVSYEQYFGPGTRLTVT.

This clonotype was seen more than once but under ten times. The CDR3 loop is CASSPPEVDLVVAGELFF. The CDR3 DNA reads TGTGCCAGCAGTCCCCCAGAGGTGGATCTGGTGGTTGCCGGGGAGCTGTTTTTT. The chain is built from TRBV28 and TRBJ2-2; D not resolved. The CDR3 sequence is 18 residues long. The V gene's germline CDR1 is MDHEN and CDR2 SYDVKM. V lost 5 bases, J lost 6 bases, and 25 bases lay in between.

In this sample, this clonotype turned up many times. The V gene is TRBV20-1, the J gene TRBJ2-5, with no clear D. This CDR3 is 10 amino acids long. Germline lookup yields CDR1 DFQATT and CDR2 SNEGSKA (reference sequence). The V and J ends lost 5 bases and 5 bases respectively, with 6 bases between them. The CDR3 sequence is CSAFRETQYF. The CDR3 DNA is TGCAGTGCTTTCCGGGAGACCCAGTACTTC.

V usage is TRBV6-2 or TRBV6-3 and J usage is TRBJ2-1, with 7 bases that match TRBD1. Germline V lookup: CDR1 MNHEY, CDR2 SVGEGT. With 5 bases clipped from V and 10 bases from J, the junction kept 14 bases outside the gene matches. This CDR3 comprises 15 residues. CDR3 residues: CASSQGVHPPSEQFF. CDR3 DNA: TGTGCCAGCAGTCAGGGGGTACATCCCCCTTCGGAGCAGTTCTTC.

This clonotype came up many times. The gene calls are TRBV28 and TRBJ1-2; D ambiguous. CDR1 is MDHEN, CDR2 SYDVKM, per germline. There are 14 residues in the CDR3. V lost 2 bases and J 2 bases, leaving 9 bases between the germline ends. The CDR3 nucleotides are TGTGCCAGCAGTTTAATAGGGCAGAACTATGGCTACACCTTC. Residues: CASSLIGQNYGYTF.

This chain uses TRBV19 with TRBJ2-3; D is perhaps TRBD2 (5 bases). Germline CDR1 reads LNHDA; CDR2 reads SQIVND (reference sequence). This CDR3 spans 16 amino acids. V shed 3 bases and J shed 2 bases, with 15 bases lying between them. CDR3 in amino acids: CASSIPREGTTDTQYF. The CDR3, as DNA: TGTGCCAGTAGTATTCCGAGGGAAGGCACCACAGATACGCAGTATTTT.

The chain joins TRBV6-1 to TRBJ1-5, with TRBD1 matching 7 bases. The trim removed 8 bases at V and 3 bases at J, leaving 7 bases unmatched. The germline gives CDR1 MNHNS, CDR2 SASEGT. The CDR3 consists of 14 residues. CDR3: CASAGTANNQPQHF. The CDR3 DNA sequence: TGTGCCAGCGCCGGGACAGCCAACAATCAGCCCCAGCATTTT.

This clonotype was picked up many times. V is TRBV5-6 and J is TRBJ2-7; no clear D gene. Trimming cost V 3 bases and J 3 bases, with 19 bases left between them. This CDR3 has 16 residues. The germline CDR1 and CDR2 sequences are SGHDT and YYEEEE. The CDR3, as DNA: TGTGCCAGCAGCTACCACGGTGGTGGCATCTTCTACGAGCAGTACTTC. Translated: CASSYHGGGIFYEQYF. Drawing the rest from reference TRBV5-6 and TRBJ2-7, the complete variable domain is DAGVTQSPTHLIKTRGQQVTLRCSPKSGHDTVSWYQQALGQGPQFIFQYYEEEERQRGNFPDRFSGHQFPNYSSELNVNALLLGDSALYLCASSYHGGGIFYEQYFGPGTRLTVT.

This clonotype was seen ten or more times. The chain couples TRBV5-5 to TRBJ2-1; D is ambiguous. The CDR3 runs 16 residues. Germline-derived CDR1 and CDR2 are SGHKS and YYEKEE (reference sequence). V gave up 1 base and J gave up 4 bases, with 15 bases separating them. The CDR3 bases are TGTGCCAGCAGCTTGTTGACCGTTACACCGTACAATGAGCAGTTCTTC. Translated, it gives CASSLLTVTPYNEQFF.

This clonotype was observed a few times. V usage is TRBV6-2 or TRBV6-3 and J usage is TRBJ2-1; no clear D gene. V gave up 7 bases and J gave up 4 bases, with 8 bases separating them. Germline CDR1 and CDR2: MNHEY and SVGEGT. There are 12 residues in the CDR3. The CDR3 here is CASNFGYNEQFF. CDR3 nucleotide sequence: TGTGCCAGCAATTTCGGATACAATGAGCAGTTCTTC.

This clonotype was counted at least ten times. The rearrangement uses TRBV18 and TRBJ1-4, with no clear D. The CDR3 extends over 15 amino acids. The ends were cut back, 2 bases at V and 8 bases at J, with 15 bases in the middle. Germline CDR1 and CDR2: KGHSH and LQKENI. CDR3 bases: TGTGCCAGCTCACCATCACGGTCCGCGCGGGAAAAACTGTTTTTT. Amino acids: CASSPSRSAREKLFF.

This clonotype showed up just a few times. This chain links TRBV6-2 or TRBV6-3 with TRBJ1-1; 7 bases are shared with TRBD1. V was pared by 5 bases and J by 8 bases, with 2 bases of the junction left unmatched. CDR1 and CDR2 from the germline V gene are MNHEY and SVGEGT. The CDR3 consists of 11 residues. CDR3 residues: CASSRGQEAFF. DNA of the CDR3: TGTGCCAGCAGTCGGGGACAGGAAGCTTTCTTT.

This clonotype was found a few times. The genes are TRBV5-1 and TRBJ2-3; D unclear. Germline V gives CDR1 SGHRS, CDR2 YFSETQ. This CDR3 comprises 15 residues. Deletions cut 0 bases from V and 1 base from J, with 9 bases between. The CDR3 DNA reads TGCGCCAGCAGCTTGGCCGTGATTGGCACAGATACGCAGTATTTT. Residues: CASSLAVIGTDTQYF. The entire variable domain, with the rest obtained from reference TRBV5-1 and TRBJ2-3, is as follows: KAGVTQTPRYLIKTRGQQVTLSCSPISGHRSVSWYQQTPGQGLQFLFEYFSETQRNKGNFPGRFSGRQFSNSRSEMNVSTLELGDSALYLCASSLAVIGTDTQYFGPGTRLTVL.

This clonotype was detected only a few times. This chain's CDR3 is CASSPGYAKNIQYF. CDR3 coding DNA: TGTGCCAGCAGTCCAGGGTACGCCAAAAACATTCAGTACTTC. The chain couples TRBV28 to TRBJ2-4; D might be TRBD1 (5 bases). V lost 5 bases to trimming and J lost 1 base, with 9 bases between them. Germline assignment: CDR1 MDHEN and CDR2 SYDVKM. The CDR3 runs 14 residues.

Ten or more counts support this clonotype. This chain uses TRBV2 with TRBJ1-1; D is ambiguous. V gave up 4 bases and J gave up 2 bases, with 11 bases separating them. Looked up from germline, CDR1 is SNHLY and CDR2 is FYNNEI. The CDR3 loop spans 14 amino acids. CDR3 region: CASSALTGNTEAFF. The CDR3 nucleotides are TGTGCCAGCAGTGCCCTGACGGGCAACACTGAAGCTTTCTTT.